This TCR beta chain was sequenced for a study of vaccination effects on CD4 cells after COVID-19. V was cut by 2 bases and J by 1 base, with 8 bases left in between. The CDR3 has 13 amino acids. Germline CDR1 reads GTSNPN; CDR2 reads SVGIG (reference sequence). Before sequencing, viral peptide pools were used by the ViraFEST assay to expand antigen-specific CD4+ T cells. Isolating CD4+ T cells followed around nine days of culture. Vaccinated recipients, who were negative for nucleocapsid antibodies, had no history of SARS-CoV-2 infection. About this clone: Its antigen is currently unknown.

Generated by immunoSEQ multiplex PCR, the TCRdb table keeps only in-frame clones and is missing some. The sample has 71,000 or so clones, roughly 70% seen once. The J gene is TRBJ1-2, the V gene TRBV30; no definite D call. This TCR was sampled from a human donor who received a COVID-19 vaccine. Sequences were derived from CD4+ T cells from PBMCs cultured with HCoV-OC43 spike peptides, sampled before COVID-19 vaccination. This sample's subset: HCoV-OC43 spike overlapping peptide pool stimulation. The CDR3 sequence: CAWSLGINYGYTF. The CDR3 DNA reads as TGTGCCTGGAGTCTAGGGATTAACTATGGCTACACCTTC.